This TCR beta chain was observed in a study of CD4 T cells in relation to SARS-CoV-2 and coronaviruses. Study-level information: After around 10 days of antigen culture, PBMC TCR beta CDR3s were sequenced. Controls used an HIV-1 Nef peptide pool or no peptide. Crossreactive spike epitopes shared across donors were mapped to their HLA restriction.

To note about this clone: Its antigen is not known.

The unexposed donors gave CD4+ T cells in about 2010-2019, prior to COVID-19. After approximately 10 days of culture, CD4+ T cells were isolated. Testing used SARS-CoV-2 S/N and four cold-coronavirus spikes on unexposed-donor CD4+ T cells, cells permitting. Sequencing used immunoSEQ multiplex PCR; TCRdb keeps in-frame clones, though not all of them. In the table there are 16,000 or so clones, about 84% of which are singletons. The specimen sequenced was CD4+ T cells from PBMCs, cultured in vitro. This TCR was sampled from a human donor in good health.

CDR3 sequence reads: CSASQLAGPIEQFF. The CDR3, as DNA: TGCAGTGCTAGTCAACTAGCGGGCCCTATTGAGCAGTTCTTC. The chain recombines TRBV20-1 with TRBJ2-1; 9 bases agree with TRBD2. V dropped 3 bases and J dropped 9; count of bases not matched to a gene: 9. Germline V lookup: CDR1 DFQATT, CDR2 SNEGSKA (reference sequence). This CDR3 has 14 residues.